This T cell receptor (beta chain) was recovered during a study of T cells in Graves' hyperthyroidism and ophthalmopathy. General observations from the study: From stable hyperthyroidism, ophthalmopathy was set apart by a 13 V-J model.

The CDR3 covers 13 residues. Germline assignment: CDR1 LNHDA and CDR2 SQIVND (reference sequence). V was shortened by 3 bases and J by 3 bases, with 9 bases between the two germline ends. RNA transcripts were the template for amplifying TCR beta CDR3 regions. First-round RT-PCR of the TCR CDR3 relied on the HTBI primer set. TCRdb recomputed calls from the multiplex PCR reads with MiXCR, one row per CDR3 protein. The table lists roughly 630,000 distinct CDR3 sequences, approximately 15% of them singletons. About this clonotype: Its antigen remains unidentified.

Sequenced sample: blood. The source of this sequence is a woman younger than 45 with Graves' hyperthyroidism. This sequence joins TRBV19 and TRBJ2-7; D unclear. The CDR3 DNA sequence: TGTGCCAGTAGTATGGCCTGGGACTACGAGCAGTACTTC. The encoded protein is CASSMAWDYEQYF.